The 3 T cell receptor beta chains below were found in one sample sequenced in a study of blood T cell repertoires in COVID-19. Clones were sequenced by immunoSEQ multiplex PCR, and TCRdb holds only the in-frame ones, with some missing. The table lists hundreds of thousands of clones, roughly 85% of them singletons. Sequenced sample: PBMCs or T cells enriched from blood (not recorded which). These receptors were obtained from a man in his forties who had recovered from COVID-19.

The chain has TRBV7-3 and TRBJ2-7; D ambiguous. Deletions cut 5 bases from V and 2 bases from J, with 10 bases between. The CDR3 runs to 13 residues. Germline-derived CDR1 and CDR2 are SGHTA and FQGTGA. CDR3 DNA sequence: TGTGCCAGCAGCCCAAACTCCGCCTACGAGCAGTACTTC. Protein: CASSPNSAYEQYF.

This clone was picked up one time. CDR3 sequence: CASSPPSLTGELFF. In DNA, the CDR3 is TGTGCCAGCTCACCACCGAGCTTGACCGGGGAGCTGTTTTTT. The V call is TRBV18, the J call TRBJ2-2; D is undetermined. Trimming took off 0 bases at V and 5 bases at J, with 7 bases between the two ends. The CDR3 covers 14 residues. CDR1 is KGHSH, CDR2 LQKENI, per germline.

DNA for the CDR3: TGTGCCAGCAGCCTGAAACAGGGCGGAGGCGCTGGGCAGTACTTC. It encodes CASSLKQGGGAGQYF. This chain uses TRBV3-1 (or the pseudogene TRBV3-2) with TRBJ2-7, with D possibly TRBD1 on 6 matching bases. This CDR3 contains 15 residues. The V gene lost 4 bases and the J gene lost 9 bases, with 22 bases spanning the gap. Germline assignment: CDR1 LGHDT and CDR2 YNNKEL (reference sequence).